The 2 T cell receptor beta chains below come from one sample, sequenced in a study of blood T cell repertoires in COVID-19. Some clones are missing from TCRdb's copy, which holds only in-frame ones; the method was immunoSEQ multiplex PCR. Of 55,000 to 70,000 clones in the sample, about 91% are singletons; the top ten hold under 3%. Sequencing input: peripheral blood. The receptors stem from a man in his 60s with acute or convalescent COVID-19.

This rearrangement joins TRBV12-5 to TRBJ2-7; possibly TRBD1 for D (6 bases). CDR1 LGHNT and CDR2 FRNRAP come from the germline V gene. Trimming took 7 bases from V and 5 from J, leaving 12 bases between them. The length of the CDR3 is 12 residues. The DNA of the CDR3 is TGTGCTAGTGTCCTGGACAGCCACGAGCAGTACTTC. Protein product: CASVLDSHEQYF.

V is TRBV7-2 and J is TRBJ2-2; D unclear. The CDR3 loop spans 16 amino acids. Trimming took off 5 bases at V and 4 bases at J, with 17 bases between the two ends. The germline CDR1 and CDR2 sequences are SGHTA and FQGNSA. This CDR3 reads CASSPDSSRVTGELFF. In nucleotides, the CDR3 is TGTGCCAGCAGCCCCGACTCAAGCCGGGTCACCGGGGAGCTGTTTTTT.